A single sample gave rise to the 8 T cell receptor beta chains below, sequenced in a study of cytomegalovirus exposure and HLA in healthy donors. Both 60 Vbeta primers and 13 Jbeta primers went into the PCR. The protocol was immunoSEQ multiplex PCR, while the TCRdb copy is restricted to in-frame clones and leaves out a portion. The data hold fewer than 140,000 clones, with around 79% observed a single time. The sample consisted of PBMCs. Receptors were obtained from a man aged 60-69 years in good health and CMV-seronegative.

The gene calls are TRBV4-1 and TRBJ2-7; 12 bases line up with TRBD2. The junction had 1 base not matched to a gene; V was cut back by 1 base and J by 3 bases. Germline V gene sequence: CDR1 MGHRA, CDR2 YSYEKL. The CDR3 sequence is 15 residues long. The CDR3 sequence: CASSQGTSGVYEQYV. Here the CDR3 DNA reads TGCGCCAGCAGCCAAGGGACTAGCGGGGTCTACGAGCAGTACGTC.

The chain links TRBV10-3 to TRBJ1-3; 7 bases match TRBD1. The V gene end was trimmed by 10 bases and the J gene end by 0 bases; junction bases not matched to a gene: 6. CDR1 and CDR2 (germline): ENHRY, SYGVKD. This CDR3 spans 14 amino acids. DNA for the CDR3: TGTGCCACCCAGACAGGGAGCTCTGGAAACACCATATATTTT. Encoded protein: CATQTGSSGNTIYF.

This sequence joins TRBV10-3 and TRBJ2-5; D is undetermined. The CDR3 consists of 15 residues. V gave up 0 bases and J gave up 1 base, with 9 bases separating them. Germline CDR1 ENHRY, CDR2 SYGVKD. The CDR3 loop reads CAISESTTSQETQYF. CDR3 DNA: TGTGCCATCAGTGAGTCTACGACAAGCCAAGAGACCCAGTACTTC.

This rearrangement joins TRBV19 to TRBJ1-1; tentatively, D is TRBD1 (6 bases). Germline CDR1 is LNHDA and CDR2 is SQIVND (reference sequence). The CDR3 covers 15 residues. V shed 5 bases and J shed 0 bases, with 13 bases lying between them. The CDR3 nucleotides read TGTGCCAGTAGTGTCACCCGGGACATGAACACTGAAGCTTTCTTT. Its translation: CASSVTRDMNTEAFF.

V gene TRBV5-8 combines with J gene TRBJ1-5; D perhaps matches TRBD1 (6 bases). This CDR3 has 13 amino acids. Germline-derived CDR1 and CDR2 are SGHTS and YDEGEE. V lost 5 bases and J lost 4, with 10 bases in between. CDR3 DNA: TGTGCCAGCAGTTCCGGACAGAATCAGCCCCAGCATTTT. Its protein product is CASSSGQNQPQHF. The whole variable domain, remainder taken from reference TRBV5-8 and TRBJ1-5, is EAGVTQSPTHLIKTRGQQATLRCSPISGHTSVYWYQQALGLGLQFLLWYDEGEERNRGNFPPRFSGRQFPNYSSELNVNALELEDSALYLCASSSGQNQPQHFGDGTRLSIL.

This CDR3 reads CASNGGGYTGELFF. The CDR3 DNA reads TGCGCCAGCAACGGGGGAGGATACACCGGGGAGCTGTTTTTT. J is TRBJ2-2 and V is TRBV5-1; D possibly corresponds to TRBD2 (6 bases). This CDR3 is built from 14 residues. The V end lost 6 bases, the J end lost 3 bases, and 12 bases lay between the germline ends. The germline gives CDR1 SGHRS, CDR2 YFSETQ.

The chain carries TRBV9 and TRBJ1-1, with unresolved D. CDR3 size: 17 residues. Germline V gene lookup returns CDR1 SGDLS and CDR2 YYNGEE. The V gene lost 0 bases and the J gene lost 2 bases, with 17 bases spanning the gap. CDR3 bases: TGTGCCAGCAGCGTAGGAATAGGGAGGCAGTATAACACTGAAGCTTTCTTT. Protein sequence: CASSVGIGRQYNTEAFF.

This clone was recorded only once. The chain links TRBV7-9 to TRBJ1-2, with 8 bases identical to TRBD1. Germline V CDR1 and CDR2: SEHNR, FQNEAQ (reference sequence). The CDR3 is 15 amino acids. J gave up 6 bases and V 5 bases, and 11 bases lay outside the gene matches. CDR3 sequence: CASSPEQGVTHGYTF. The CDR3 nucleotides are TGTGCCAGCAGCCCCGAACAGGGGGTGACGCATGGCTACACCTTC. Full variable domain (missing parts from reference TRBV7-9 and TRBJ1-2): DTGVSQNPRHKITKRGQNVTFRCDPISEHNRLYWYRQTLGQGPEFLTYFQNEAQLEKSRLLSDRFSAERPKGSFSTLEIQRTEQGDSAMYLCASSPEQGVTHGYTFGSGTRLTVV.